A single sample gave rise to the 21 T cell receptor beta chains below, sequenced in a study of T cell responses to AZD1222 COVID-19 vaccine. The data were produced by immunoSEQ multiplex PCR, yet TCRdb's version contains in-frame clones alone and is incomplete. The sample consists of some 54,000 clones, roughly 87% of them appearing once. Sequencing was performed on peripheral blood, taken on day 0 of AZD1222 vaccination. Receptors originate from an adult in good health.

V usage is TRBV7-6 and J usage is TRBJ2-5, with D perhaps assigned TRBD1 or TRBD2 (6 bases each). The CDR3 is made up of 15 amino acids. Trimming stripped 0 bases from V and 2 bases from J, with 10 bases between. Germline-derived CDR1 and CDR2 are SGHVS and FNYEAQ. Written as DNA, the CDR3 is TGTGCCAGCAGCTTAGCAGGGGGGATGCAAGAGACCCAGTACTTC. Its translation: CASSLAGGMQETQYF.

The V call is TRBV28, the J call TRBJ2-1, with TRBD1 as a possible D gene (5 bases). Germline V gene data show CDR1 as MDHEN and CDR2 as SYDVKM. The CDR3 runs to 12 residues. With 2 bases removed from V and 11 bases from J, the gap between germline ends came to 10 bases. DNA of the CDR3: TGTGCCAGCAGTTTACGACAGCGCCAGCAGTTCTTC. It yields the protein CASSLRQRQQFF.

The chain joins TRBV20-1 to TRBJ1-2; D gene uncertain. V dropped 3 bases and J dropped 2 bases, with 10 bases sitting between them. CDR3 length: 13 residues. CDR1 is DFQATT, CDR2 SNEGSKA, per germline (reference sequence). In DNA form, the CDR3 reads TGCAGTGCTAGTTTTAGTTCAAACTATGGCTACACCTTC. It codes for CSASFSSNYGYTF.

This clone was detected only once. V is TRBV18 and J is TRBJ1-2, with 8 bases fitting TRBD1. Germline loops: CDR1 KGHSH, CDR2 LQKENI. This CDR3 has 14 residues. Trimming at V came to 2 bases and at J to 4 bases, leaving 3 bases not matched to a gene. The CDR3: CASSPGQGGYGYTF. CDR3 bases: TGTGCCAGCTCACCAGGACAGGGAGGCTATGGCTACACCTTC. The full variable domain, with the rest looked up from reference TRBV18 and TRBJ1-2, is NAGVMQNPRHLVRRRGQEARLRCSPMKGHSHVYWYRQLPEEGLKFMVYLQKENIIDESGMPKERFSAEFPKEGPSILRIQQVVRGDSAAYFCASSPGQGGYGYTFGSGTRLTVV.

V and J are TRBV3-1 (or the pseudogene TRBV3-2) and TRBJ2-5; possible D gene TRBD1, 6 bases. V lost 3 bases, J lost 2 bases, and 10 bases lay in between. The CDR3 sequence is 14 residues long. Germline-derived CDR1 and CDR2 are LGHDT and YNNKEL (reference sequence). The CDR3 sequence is CASSHGQSQETQYF. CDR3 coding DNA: TGTGCCAGCAGCCACGGACAGAGTCAAGAGACCCAGTACTTC.

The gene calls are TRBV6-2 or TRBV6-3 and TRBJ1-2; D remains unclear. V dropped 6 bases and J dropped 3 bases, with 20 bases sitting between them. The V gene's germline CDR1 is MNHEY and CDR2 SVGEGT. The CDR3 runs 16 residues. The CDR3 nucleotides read TGTGCCAGCAGCCCTATCGGCAGCCGACCTTACTATGGCTACACCTTC. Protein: CASSPIGSRPYYGYTF.

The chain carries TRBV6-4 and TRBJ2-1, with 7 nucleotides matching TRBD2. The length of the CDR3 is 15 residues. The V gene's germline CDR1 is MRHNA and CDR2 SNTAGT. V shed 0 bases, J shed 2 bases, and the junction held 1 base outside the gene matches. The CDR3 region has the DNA TGTGCCAGCAGTGACTCGGGGACTACCTACAATGAGCAGTTCTTC. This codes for CASSDSGTTYNEQFF.

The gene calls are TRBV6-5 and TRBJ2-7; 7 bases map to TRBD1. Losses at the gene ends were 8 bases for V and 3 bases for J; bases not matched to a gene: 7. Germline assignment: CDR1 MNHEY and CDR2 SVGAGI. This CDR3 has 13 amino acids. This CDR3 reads CASARGTDYEQYF. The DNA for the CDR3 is TGTGCCAGCGCTAGGGGGACAGACTACGAGCAGTACTTC.

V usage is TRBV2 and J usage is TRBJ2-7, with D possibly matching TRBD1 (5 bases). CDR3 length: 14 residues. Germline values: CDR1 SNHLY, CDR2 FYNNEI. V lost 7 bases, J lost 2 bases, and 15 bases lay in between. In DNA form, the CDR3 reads TGTGCCAGCACTCCACAGGTCGATACCTACGAGCAGTACTTC. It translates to CASTPQVDTYEQYF.

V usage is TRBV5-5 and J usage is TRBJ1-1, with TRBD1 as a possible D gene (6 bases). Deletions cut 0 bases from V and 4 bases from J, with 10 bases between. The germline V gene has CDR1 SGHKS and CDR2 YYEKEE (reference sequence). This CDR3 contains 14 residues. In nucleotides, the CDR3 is TGTGCCAGCAGCTTGGGGCAGGGGACCACTGAAGCTTTCTTT. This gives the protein CASSLGQGTTEAFF.

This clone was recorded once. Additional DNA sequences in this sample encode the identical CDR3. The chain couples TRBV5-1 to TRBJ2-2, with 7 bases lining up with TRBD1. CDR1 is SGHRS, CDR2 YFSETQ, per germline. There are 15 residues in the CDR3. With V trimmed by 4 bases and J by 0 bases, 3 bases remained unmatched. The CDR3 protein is CASSQGQANTGELFF. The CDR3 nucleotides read TGCGCCAGCAGCCAAGGACAGGCGAACACCGGGGAGCTGTTTTTT.

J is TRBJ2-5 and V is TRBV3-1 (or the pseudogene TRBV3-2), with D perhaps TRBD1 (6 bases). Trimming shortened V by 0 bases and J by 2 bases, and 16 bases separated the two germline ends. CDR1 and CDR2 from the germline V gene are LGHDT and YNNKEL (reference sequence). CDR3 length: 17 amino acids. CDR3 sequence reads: CASSQDTALRGQETQYF. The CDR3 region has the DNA TGTGCCAGCAGCCAAGATACGGCGTTGAGGGGGCAAGAGACCCAGTACTTC.

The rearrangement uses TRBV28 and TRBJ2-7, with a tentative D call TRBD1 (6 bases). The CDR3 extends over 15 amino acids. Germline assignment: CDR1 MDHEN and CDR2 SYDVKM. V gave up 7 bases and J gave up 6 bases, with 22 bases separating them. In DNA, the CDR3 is TGTGCCAGCACTTTCTCCCGGGACAAGCCTTTCGAGCAGTACTTC. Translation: CASTFSRDKPFEQYF.

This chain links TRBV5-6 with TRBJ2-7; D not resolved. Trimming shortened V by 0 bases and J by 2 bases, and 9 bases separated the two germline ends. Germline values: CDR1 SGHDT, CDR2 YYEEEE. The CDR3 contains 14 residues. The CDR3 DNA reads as TGTGCCAGCAGCTTGGGGGCAGGTCCCTACGAGCAGTACTTC. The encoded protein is CASSLGAGPYEQYF.

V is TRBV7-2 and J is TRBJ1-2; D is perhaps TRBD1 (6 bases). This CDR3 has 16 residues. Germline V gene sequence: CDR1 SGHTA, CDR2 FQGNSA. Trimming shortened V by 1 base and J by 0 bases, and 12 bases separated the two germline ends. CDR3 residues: CASSLDRDISNYGYTF. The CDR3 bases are TGTGCCAGCAGCTTAGACCGGGACATTTCTAACTATGGCTACACCTTC.

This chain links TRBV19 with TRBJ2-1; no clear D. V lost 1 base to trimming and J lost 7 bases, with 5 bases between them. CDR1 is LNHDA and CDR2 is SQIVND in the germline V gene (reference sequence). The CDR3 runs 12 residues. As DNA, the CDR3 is TGTGCCAGTAGTATAGTTAGGAATGAGCAGTTCTTC. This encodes CASSIVRNEQFF.

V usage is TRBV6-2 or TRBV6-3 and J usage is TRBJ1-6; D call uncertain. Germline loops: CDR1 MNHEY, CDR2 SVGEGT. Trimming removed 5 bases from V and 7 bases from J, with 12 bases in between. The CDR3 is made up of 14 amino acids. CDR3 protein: CASSPRTVNSPLHF. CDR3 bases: TGTGCCAGCAGTCCCAGGACGGTAAATTCACCCCTCCACTTT.

The CDR3 DNA sequence: TGTGCCACCAGCTATTCGGTCCCGGGACAGGGGAGGCTGTTTTTT. It yields the protein CATSYSVPGQGRLFF. V gene TRBV15 combines with J gene TRBJ1-4; 10 positions agree with TRBD1. CDR1 is LNHNV and CDR2 is YYDKDF in the germline V gene (reference sequence). V shed 5 bases and J 14 bases; nucleotides not matched to a gene: 14. The CDR3 covers 15 residues.

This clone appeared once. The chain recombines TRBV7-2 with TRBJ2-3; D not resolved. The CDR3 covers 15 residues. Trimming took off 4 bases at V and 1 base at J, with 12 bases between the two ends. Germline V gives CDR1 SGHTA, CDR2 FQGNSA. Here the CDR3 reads CASSSVSAGTDTQYF. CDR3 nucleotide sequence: TGTGCCAGCAGCTCGGTAAGCGCGGGCACAGATACGCAGTATTTT.

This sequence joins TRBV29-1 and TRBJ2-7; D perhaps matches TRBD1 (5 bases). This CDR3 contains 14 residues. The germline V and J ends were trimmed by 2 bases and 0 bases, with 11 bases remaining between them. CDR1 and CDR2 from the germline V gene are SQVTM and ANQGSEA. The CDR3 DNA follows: TGCAGCGTTGAAAGGTTGCAGGGCTCCTACGAGCAGTACTTC. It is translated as CSVERLQGSYEQYF.

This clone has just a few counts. The CDR3 coding sequence is TGTGCCAGCTCACCACCCCACAGGGCCTACAATGAGCAGTTCTTC. Translating it yields CASSPPHRAYNEQFF. V gene TRBV18 combines with J gene TRBJ2-1, with a possible D match to TRBD1 (6 bases). CDR3 length: 15 amino acids. V lost 0 bases to trimming and J lost 2 bases, with 8 bases between them. CDR1 KGHSH and CDR2 LQKENI come from the germline V gene. The full variable domain, in which reference TRBV18 and TRBJ2-1 provide the parts outside the CDR3, is NAGVMQNPRHLVRRRGQEARLRCSPMKGHSHVYWYRQLPEEGLKFMVYLQKENIIDESGMPKERFSAEFPKEGPSILRIQQVVRGDSAAYFCASSPPHRAYNEQFFGPGTRLTVL.